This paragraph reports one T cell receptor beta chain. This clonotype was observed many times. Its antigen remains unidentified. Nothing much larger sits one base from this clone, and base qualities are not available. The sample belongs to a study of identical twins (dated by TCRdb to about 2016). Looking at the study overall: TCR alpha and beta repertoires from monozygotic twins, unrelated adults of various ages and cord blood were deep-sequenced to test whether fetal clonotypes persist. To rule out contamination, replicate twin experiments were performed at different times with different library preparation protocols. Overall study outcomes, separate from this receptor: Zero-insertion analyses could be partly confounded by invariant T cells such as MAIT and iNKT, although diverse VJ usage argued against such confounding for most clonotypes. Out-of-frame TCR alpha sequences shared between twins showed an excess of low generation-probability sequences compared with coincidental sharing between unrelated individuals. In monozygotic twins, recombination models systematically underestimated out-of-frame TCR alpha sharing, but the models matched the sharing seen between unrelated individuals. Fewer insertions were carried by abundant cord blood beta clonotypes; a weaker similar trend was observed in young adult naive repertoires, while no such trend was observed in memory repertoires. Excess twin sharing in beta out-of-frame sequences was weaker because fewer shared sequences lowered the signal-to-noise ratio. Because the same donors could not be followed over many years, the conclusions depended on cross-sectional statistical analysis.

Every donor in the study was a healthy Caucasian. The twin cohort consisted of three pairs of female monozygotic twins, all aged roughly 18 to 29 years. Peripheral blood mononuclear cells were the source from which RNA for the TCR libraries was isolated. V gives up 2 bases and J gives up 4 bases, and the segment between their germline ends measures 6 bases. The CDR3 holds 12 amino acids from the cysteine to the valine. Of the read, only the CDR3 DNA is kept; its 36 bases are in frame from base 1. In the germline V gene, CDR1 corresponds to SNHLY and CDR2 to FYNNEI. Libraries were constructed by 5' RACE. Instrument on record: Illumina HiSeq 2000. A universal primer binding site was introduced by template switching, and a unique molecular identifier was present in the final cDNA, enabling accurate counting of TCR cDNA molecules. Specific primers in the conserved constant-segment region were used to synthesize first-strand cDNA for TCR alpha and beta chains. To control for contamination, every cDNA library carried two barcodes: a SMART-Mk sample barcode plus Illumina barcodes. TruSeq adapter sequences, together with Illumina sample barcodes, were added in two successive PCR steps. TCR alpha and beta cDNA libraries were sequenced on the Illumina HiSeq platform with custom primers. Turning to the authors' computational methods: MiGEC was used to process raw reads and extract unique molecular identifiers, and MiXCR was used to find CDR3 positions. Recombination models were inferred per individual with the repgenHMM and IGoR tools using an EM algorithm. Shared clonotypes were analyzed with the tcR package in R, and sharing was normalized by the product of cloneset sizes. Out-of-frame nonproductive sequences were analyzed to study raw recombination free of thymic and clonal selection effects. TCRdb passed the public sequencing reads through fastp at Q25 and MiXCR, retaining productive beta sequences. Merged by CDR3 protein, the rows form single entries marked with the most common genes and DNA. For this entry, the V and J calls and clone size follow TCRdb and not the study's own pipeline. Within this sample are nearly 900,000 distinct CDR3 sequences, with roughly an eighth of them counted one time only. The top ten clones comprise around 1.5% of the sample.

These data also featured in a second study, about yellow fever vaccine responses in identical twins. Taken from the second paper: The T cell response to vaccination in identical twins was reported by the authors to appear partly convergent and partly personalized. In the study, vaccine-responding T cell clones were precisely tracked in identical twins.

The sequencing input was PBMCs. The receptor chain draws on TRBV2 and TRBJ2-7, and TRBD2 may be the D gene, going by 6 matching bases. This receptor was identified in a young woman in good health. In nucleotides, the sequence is TGTGCCAGCAGTGAACGGGGGTACGAGCAGTACGTC. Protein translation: CASSERGYEQYV.